Listed below are T cell receptor beta chains from one sample, sequenced in a study of response to subunit inactivated influenza vaccine. TCRdb recomputed calls from the RT-PCR reads with MiXCR, one row per CDR3 protein. The sample yields fewer than 700,000 distinct CDR3 sequences, about an eighth seen once. The material was PBMCs from blood, obtained 45 days after vaccination. The receptors originated from a man aged 45-65 years who received an inactivated influenza vaccine. The conserved cysteine and the conserved F or W are not part of the CDR3 here.

J gene: TRBJ2-7
V gene: TRBV11-3
CDR3 protein: ASSLVVGSGTSGVPISYEQY

J gene: TRBJ2-2
V gene: TRBV11-2
CDR3 protein: ASSIAPVTAGELF

J gene: TRBJ2-7
V gene: TRBV12-3/TRBV12-4
CDR3 protein: ASRVGLAGIYEQY

J gene: TRBJ2-1
V gene: TRBV27
CDR3 protein: ASSTDLISSYNEQF

J gene: TRBJ2-1
V gene: TRBV29-1
CDR3 protein: SVGGVNNEQF

J gene: TRBJ2-1
V gene: TRBV4-3
CDR3 protein: ASSRDHWGAFNEQF

J gene: TRBJ2-5
V gene: TRBV20-1
CDR3 protein: SASDPQETQY

J gene: TRBJ2-2
V gene: TRBV6-2/TRBV6-3
CDR3 protein: ASSPGTSGRRGGELF

J gene: TRBJ2-5
V gene: TRBV6-1
CDR3 protein: ASSAQGAGTQY

J gene: TRBJ2-5
V gene: TRBV12-3/TRBV12-4
CDR3 protein: ASSLETWSGESRFQETQY

J gene: TRBJ2-1
V gene: TRBV29-1
CDR3 protein: SVGVAVEQF

J gene: TRBJ2-2
V gene: TRBV12-3/TRBV12-4
CDR3 protein: ASISAQCPGELF

J gene: TRBJ2-1
V gene: TRBV7-6
CDR3 protein: ASSFWAGITGNVQF

J gene: TRBJ2-7
V gene: TRBV20-1
CDR3 protein: SARGDRRIAIYEQY